A selection of T cell receptor beta chains follows, all from one sample in a study of cytomegalovirus exposure and HLA in healthy donors. Sequencing was performed with immunoSEQ multiplex PCR; in TCRdb, only in-frame clones are kept and a portion is missing. The sample consists of 130,000 or so clones, over 60% of them appearing once. The specimen was PBMCs. These TCRs come from a female donor in good health and CMV-seropositive. The CDR3 runs from the conserved cysteine through the conserved F or W. A D gene is named only where the DNA matches it firmly. Clone size is stated in some rows and not others, as once, few, many or a class when expanded.

V gene,D gene,clone size,J gene,CDR3 protein,CDR3 DNA
TRBV30,-,-,TRBJ2-6,CAWTNPRVSGANVLTF,TGTGCCTGGACGAACCCCAGGGTATCGGGGGCCAACGTCCTGACTTTC
TRBV10-3,TRBD2,-,TRBJ2-4,CAISETAGGVAKNIQYF,TGTGCCATCAGTGAAACAGCGGGAGGAGTAGCCAAAAACATTCAGTACTTC
TRBV7-2,TRBD1,-,TRBJ2-3,CASSWDRGADTQYF,TGTGCCAGCAGCTGGGACAGGGGAGCAGATACGCAGTATTTT
TRBV18,TRBD1,few,TRBJ1-2,CASSGQGYGYTF,TGTGCCAGCTCAGGACAGGGGTATGGCTACACCTTC
TRBV29-1,-,-,TRBJ1-2,CSVDGAGVDGYTF,TGCAGCGTTGACGGAGCAGGGGTGGATGGCTACACCTTC
TRBV7-2,-,-,TRBJ2-7,CASSFGGTRYEQYF,TGTGCCAGCAGTTTTGGGGGGACCCGCTACGAGCAGTACTTC
TRBV29-1,TRBD2,-,TRBJ2-3,CSVAGLAAGTDTQYF,TGCAGCGTTGCGGGACTAGCGGCTGGCACAGATACGCAGTATTTT
TRBV10-2,-,-,TRBJ1-1,CASSELLYNTEAFF,TGCGCCAGCAGTGAGCTCCTATACAACACTGAAGCTTTCTTT
TRBV7-2,TRBD1,-,TRBJ1-2,CASSLVRQGDYGYTF,TGTGCCAGCAGCTTAGTGAGACAGGGGGACTATGGCTACACCTTC
TRBV10-2,-,-,TRBJ2-5,CASSDGFLEETQYF,TGCGCCAGCAGTGACGGGTTTCTCGAAGAGACCCAGTACTTC
TRBV10-3,TRBD2,once,TRBJ2-6,CAIRSGGSSGANVLTF,TGTGCCATCAGGAGCGGGGGTAGCTCTGGGGCCAACGTCCTGACTTTC
TRBV6-6,TRBD1,-,TRBJ2-7,CASSYTRDSVYEQYF,TGTGCCAGCAGTTACACACGGGACAGCGTCTACGAGCAGTACTTC
TRBV12-1,-,few,TRBJ1-5,CASSWGGGPHQPQHF,TGTGCCAGCAGCTGGGGTGGGGGCCCCCATCAGCCCCAGCATTTT
TRBV7-2,TRBD1,-,TRBJ2-7,CASSSDRASYEQYF,TGTGCCAGCAGCTCGGACAGGGCCTCCTACGAGCAGTACTTC
TRBV7-3,TRBD2,-,TRBJ2-1,CASSKGLAGDYEQFF,TGTGCCAGCAGTAAGGGACTAGCGGGAGATTATGAGCAGTTCTTC
TRBV15,TRBD1,-,TRBJ2-7,CATSRDRGSYEQYF,TGTGCCACCAGCCGGGACAGGGGGTCCTACGAGCAGTACTTC
TRBV6-4,TRBD1,-,TRBJ2-3,CASSVDRVTDTQYF,TGTGCCAGCAGTGTGGACAGGGTCACAGATACGCAGTATTTT
TRBV19,-,-,TRBJ2-6,CASSINRYRPGQDNSGANVLTF,TGTGCCAGTAGTATTAATCGTTATCGCCCCGGCCAGGATAACTCTGGGGCCAACGTCCTGACTTTC
TRBV4-2,TRBD1,-,TRBJ2-7,CASSQRQGLSSYEQYF,TGTGCCAGCAGCCAACGACAGGGCCTGAGCTCCTACGAGCAGTACTTC
TRBV18,-,-,TRBJ2-1,CASSPRGWNEQFF,TGTGCCAGCTCACCACGAGGGTGGAATGAGCAGTTCTTC
TRBV9,-,-,TRBJ2-7,CASSVGMETGSYEQYF,TGTGCCAGCAGCGTCGGAATGGAAACAGGGTCCTACGAGCAGTACTTC
TRBV5-1,-,-,TRBJ1-3,CASSLGSGLGNTIYF,TGCGCCAGCAGCTTGGGTTCAGGGCTTGGAAACACCATATATTTT
TRBV6-1,-,-,TRBJ1-1,CASRIGLMNTEAFF,TGTGCCAGCAGAATCGGGTTGATGAACACTGAAGCTTTCTTT
TRBV6-7,-,-,TRBJ2-7,CASSYGTGESTYEQYF,TGTGCCAGCAGTTACGGCACAGGAGAATCGACCTACGAGCAGTACTTC
TRBV2,-,-,TRBJ1-6,CASKLGENSPLHF,TGTGCCAGCAAGTTAGGAGAGAATTCACCCCTCCACTTT
TRBV23-1,-,few,TRBJ1-6,CASPSGGAVGSPLHF,TGCGCCAGCCCCTCTGGGGGGGCAGTAGGTTCACCCCTCCACTTT
TRBV27,-,-,TRBJ2-1,CASNSKIRGEQFF,TGTGCCAGCAATAGTAAAATTAGGGGTGAGCAGTTCTTC
TRBV7-6,-,-,TRBJ2-5,CASRPEGARETQYF,TGTGCCAGCAGGCCTGAAGGGGCTCGGGAGACCCAGTACTTC
TRBV5-1,TRBD2,-,TRBJ2-5,CASSLVLAGKETQYF,TGCGCCAGCAGCTTGGTTCTAGCGGGAAAAGAGACCCAGTACTTC
TRBV5-4,-,-,TRBJ1-2,CASSFPGPLDYGYTF,TGTGCCAGCAGCTTTCCGGGTCCACTTGACTATGGCTACACCTTC
TRBV27,-,-,TRBJ1-2,CASSSSVFYGYTF,TGTGCCAGCAGTTCCAGCGTATTCTATGGCTACACCTTC
TRBV18,-,-,TRBJ1-1,CASSQAQENTEAFF,TGTGCCAGCTCACAAGCTCAGGAGAACACTGAAGCTTTCTTT
TRBV5-1,TRBD1,-,TRBJ1-6,CASSSGQTSSPLHF,TGCGCCAGCAGCTCGGGACAGACTAGTTCACCCCTCCACTTT
TRBV9,TRBD1,-,TRBJ2-5,CASSLTGTGKETQYF,TGTGCCAGCTCGTTAACCGGGACAGGGAAAGAGACCCAGTACTTC
TRBV2,TRBD1,-,TRBJ2-1,CASAGDRGGYNEQFF,TGTGCCAGCGCGGGGGACAGGGGAGGCTACAATGAGCAGTTCTTC
TRBV4-1,-,-,TRBJ2-1,CASSQAGDPYNEQFF,TGCGCCAGCAGCCAAGCGGGAGATCCCTACAATGAGCAGTTCTTC
TRBV30,-,-,TRBJ1-2,CAWNSYRANYGYTF,TGTGCCTGGAACAGTTACAGGGCCAACTATGGCTACACCTTC
TRBV11-2,TRBD2,-,TRBJ2-3,CASSPPPSGGSYTQYF,TGTGCCAGCAGCCCCCCTCCGAGCGGGGGGAGTTATACGCAGTATTTT
TRBV18,TRBD2,-,TRBJ2-7,CASSPGLGRAEQYF,TGTGCCAGCTCACCAGGGTTAGGGAGGGCCGAGCAGTACTTC
TRBV7-2,TRBD2,few,TRBJ2-7,CASSLAGGGEQYF,TGTGCCAGCAGCCTAGCGGGAGGCGGCGAGCAGTACTTC
TRBV19,TRBD2,-,TRBJ2-5,CASSMGTSGQETQYF,TGTGCCAGTAGTATGGGGACTAGCGGCCAAGAGACCCAGTACTTC
TRBV7-3,-,-,TRBJ2-1,CASSQGSEQFF,TGTGCCAGCAGCCAGGGGAGTGAGCAGTTCTTC
TRBV5-1,-,once,TRBJ1-1,CASSPPTGSENTEAFF,TGCGCCAGCAGCCCCCCGACGGGGTCGGAGAACACTGAAGCTTTCTTT
TRBV30,TRBD2,-,TRBJ2-1,CAWRSDTGTSGNEQFF,TGTGCCTGGAGAAGTGACACCGGGACTAGCGGTAATGAGCAGTTCTTC
TRBV15,-,-,TRBJ2-1,CATSMPGHFSYNEQFF,TGTGCCACCAGCATGCCGGGACACTTCTCCTACAATGAGCAGTTCTTC
TRBV28,-,-,TRBJ1-1,CASKKTGYGTEAFF,TGTGCCAGCAAGAAAACAGGGTACGGGACTGAAGCTTTCTTT